This is a list of T cell receptor beta chains from one sample in a study of regulatory and conventional T cells in RAG deficiency. Assay used: immunoSEQ multiplex PCR; TCRdb lists only in-frame clones, some missing. There are around 33,000 clones in the sample; more than 80% occur only once, and 4.5% to 5.5% lies in the top ten. The sample was also reused in another study, on regulatory T cells.

The sample was CD8+ T cells sorted from blood. Receptors originate from a human donor in good health. CDR3s include the opening cysteine and the closing phenylalanine or tryptophan. A D gene is named only where the DNA matches it firmly. Rows may omit the clone size; those that give it use once, few, many or a size class.

clone_size: NA; v_call: TRBV5-4; j_call: TRBJ2-5; d_call: NA; cdr3_nt: TGTGCCAGCAGCTTGGAGACCCAGTACTTC; cdr3_aa: CASSLETQYF
clone_size: NA; v_call: TRBV15; j_call: TRBJ2-7; d_call: TRBD1; cdr3_nt: TGTGCCACCAGCCGGGACAGGGTCTACGAGCAGTACTTC; cdr3_aa: CATSRDRVYEQYF
clone_size: once; v_call: TRBV13; j_call: TRBJ2-1; d_call: TRBD2; cdr3_nt: TGTGCCAGCAGCGCACCGGGACTAGCGCAAAATGAGCAGTTCTTC; cdr3_aa: CASSAPGLAQNEQFF
clone_size: NA; v_call: TRBV30; j_call: TRBJ1-1; d_call: NA; cdr3_nt: TGTGCCTGGAGTGTACGTACAGGAGGCACTGAAGCTTTCTTT; cdr3_aa: CAWSVRTGGTEAFF
clone_size: few; v_call: TRBV9; j_call: TRBJ2-5; d_call: TRBD1; cdr3_nt: TGTGCCAGCAGCGCCCGGTTCCAGGGGGTAGAGACCCAGTACTTC; cdr3_aa: CASSARFQGVETQYF
clone_size: NA; v_call: TRBV11-2; j_call: TRBJ2-7; d_call: NA; cdr3_nt: TGTGCCAGCAGCTTAGGATTGGGAGACCTCTCCTACGAGCAGTACTTC; cdr3_aa: CASSLGLGDLSYEQYF
clone_size: NA; v_call: TRBV6-5; j_call: TRBJ2-1; d_call: TRBD1; cdr3_nt: TGTGCCAGCAAGCTGGGACAGGGTGACAATGAGCAGTTCTTC; cdr3_aa: CASKLGQGDNEQFF
clone_size: NA; v_call: TRBV2; j_call: TRBJ1-5; d_call: NA; cdr3_nt: TGTGCCAGCAGTGAAAGCCTCGGGGGCCAACGTTATAGCAATCAGCCCCAGCATTTT; cdr3_aa: CASSESLGGQRYSNQPQHF
clone_size: NA; v_call: TRBV7-6; j_call: TRBJ2-5; d_call: TRBD1; cdr3_nt: TGTGCCAGCAGCTTACACGGACAGGGCCAAGAGACCCAGTACTTC; cdr3_aa: CASSLHGQGQETQYF
clone_size: NA; v_call: TRBV30; j_call: TRBJ2-7; d_call: NA; cdr3_nt: TGTGCCTGGAGTGTCGACAGTGACTACGAGCAGTACTTC; cdr3_aa: CAWSVDSDYEQYF
clone_size: NA; v_call: TRBV7-6; j_call: TRBJ1-3; d_call: NA; cdr3_nt: TGTGCCAGCACCCCGACAGACAGGGGAAACACCATATATTTT; cdr3_aa: CASTPTDRGNTIYF
clone_size: NA; v_call: TRBV19; j_call: TRBJ2-7; d_call: TRBD1; cdr3_nt: TGTGCCAGTAGCCGGGACAGGGTAAGCGAGCAGTACTTC; cdr3_aa: CASSRDRVSEQYF
clone_size: NA; v_call: TRBV9; j_call: TRBJ2-7; d_call: NA; cdr3_nt: TGTGCCAGCAGCGTAGCGCAGGGGTCCTACGAGCAGTACTTC; cdr3_aa: CASSVAQGSYEQYF
clone_size: NA; v_call: TRBV29-1; j_call: TRBJ2-7; d_call: TRBD1; cdr3_nt: TGCAGCGTTGGGGGGACAGTTTACGAGCAGTACTTC; cdr3_aa: CSVGGTVYEQYF
clone_size: NA; v_call: TRBV15; j_call: TRBJ1-5; d_call: NA; cdr3_nt: TGTGCCACCGGGGAGCCCATTCCCAATCAGCCCCAGCATTTT; cdr3_aa: CATGEPIPNQPQHF
clone_size: NA; v_call: TRBV6-5; j_call: TRBJ1-1; d_call: NA; cdr3_nt: TGTGCCAGCAGTTATGGGGCTATGAACACTGAAGCTTTCTTT; cdr3_aa: CASSYGAMNTEAFF
clone_size: NA; v_call: TRBV9; j_call: TRBJ1-1; d_call: NA; cdr3_nt: TGTGCCAGCACCGAAATAGTAGGGAGCACTGAAGCTTTCTTT; cdr3_aa: CASTEIVGSTEAFF
clone_size: once; v_call: TRBV11-2; j_call: TRBJ2-7; d_call: TRBD2; cdr3_nt: TGTGCCAGCAGCCCCGGGAGGGCCGATTCGTTTAGCCTCTACGAGCAGTACTTC; cdr3_aa: CASSPGRADSFSLYEQYF
clone_size: NA; v_call: TRBV15; j_call: TRBJ2-2; d_call: NA; cdr3_nt: TGTGCCACCAGCGCCAGACGGGATGGCTCCGGGGAGCTGTTTTTT; cdr3_aa: CATSARRDGSGELFF
clone_size: NA; v_call: TRBV10-3; j_call: TRBJ2-7; d_call: NA; cdr3_nt: TGTGCCATCACCCGAGCTGGTGGGGCCTACGAGCAGTACTTC; cdr3_aa: CAITRAGGAYEQYF
clone_size: NA; v_call: TRBV9; j_call: TRBJ1-5; d_call: TRBD1; cdr3_nt: TGTGCCAGCAGCCAGGGGGGTAACAATCAGCCCCAGCATTTT; cdr3_aa: CASSQGGNNQPQHF
clone_size: NA; v_call: TRBV19; j_call: TRBJ2-6; d_call: NA; cdr3_nt: TGTGCCAGTAGTAGGGACTCCCTTGGGGCCAACGTCCTGACTTTC; cdr3_aa: CASSRDSLGANVLTF
clone_size: NA; v_call: TRBV19; j_call: TRBJ2-1; d_call: NA; cdr3_nt: TGTGCCAGTAGTATGGCCGGGACTGCCTACAATGAGCAGTTCTTC; cdr3_aa: CASSMAGTAYNEQFF
clone_size: NA; v_call: TRBV5-4; j_call: TRBJ2-1; d_call: NA; cdr3_nt: TGTGCCAGCAGCTTGGAGGTAGAGCGGGCAGGGATCAATGAGCAGTTCTTC; cdr3_aa: CASSLEVERAGINEQFF
clone_size: NA; v_call: TRBV28; j_call: TRBJ1-1; d_call: TRBD1; cdr3_nt: TGTGCCAGCAGTCAGGGACAGGCGATGAACACTGAAGCTTTCTTT; cdr3_aa: CASSQGQAMNTEAFF
clone_size: NA; v_call: TRBV19; j_call: TRBJ2-3; d_call: NA; cdr3_nt: TGTGCCAGTAGTATAGATCAGAAAGGAGAGCAGTATTTT; cdr3_aa: CASSIDQKGEQYF
clone_size: NA; v_call: TRBV11-3; j_call: TRBJ2-2; d_call: TRBD1; cdr3_nt: TGTGCCAGCAGCTACAGGGGAACCGGGGAGCTGTTTTTT; cdr3_aa: CASSYRGTGELFF
clone_size: NA; v_call: TRBV9; j_call: TRBJ2-3; d_call: TRBD2; cdr3_nt: TGTGCCAGCAGCTCCCGTCGTTTGCGGGGGACTACAGATACGCAGTATTTT; cdr3_aa: CASSSRRLRGTTDTQYF
clone_size: NA; v_call: TRBV28; j_call: TRBJ2-1; d_call: NA; cdr3_nt: TGTGCCAGCAGTTTATCCGGGGGCTTAGAAAATGAGCAGTTCTTC; cdr3_aa: CASSLSGGLENEQFF
clone_size: NA; v_call: TRBV11-2; j_call: TRBJ1-3; d_call: NA; cdr3_nt: TGTGCCAGCAGCGTGACCTCCAGCTCTGGAAACACCATATATTTT; cdr3_aa: CASSVTSSSGNTIYF
clone_size: NA; v_call: TRBV15; j_call: TRBJ2-1; d_call: NA; cdr3_nt: TGTGCCACCAGCATAATCCCCACAATGGAGCAGTTCTTC; cdr3_aa: CATSIIPTMEQFF
clone_size: NA; v_call: TRBV27; j_call: TRBJ1-6; d_call: NA; cdr3_nt: TGTGCCAGCAGTGGACGGGAATATTCACCCCTCTACTTT; cdr3_aa: CASSGREYSPLYF
clone_size: many; v_call: TRBV27; j_call: TRBJ2-1; d_call: NA; cdr3_nt: TGTGCCCGCAGGGGGGCCGAGGGGGGGATCCTTCTGAATGAGCAGTTCTTC; cdr3_aa: CARRGAEGGILLNEQFF
clone_size: NA; v_call: TRBV27; j_call: TRBJ2-1; d_call: TRBD2; cdr3_nt: TGTGCCAGCAGTTTATCCGGGACTAGCGGCTACAATGAGCAGTTCTTC; cdr3_aa: CASSLSGTSGYNEQFF
clone_size: NA; v_call: TRBV28; j_call: TRBJ2-3; d_call: TRBD2; cdr3_nt: TGTGCCAGCAGCGGGGGGCTAGCGGGGCTCACAGATACGCAGTATTTT; cdr3_aa: CASSGGLAGLTDTQYF
clone_size: NA; v_call: TRBV7-3; j_call: TRBJ2-2; d_call: TRBD2; cdr3_nt: TGTGCCAGCAGCTTAATGGGCGGGGGGATTTCCGCGAACACCGGGGAGCTGTTTTTT; cdr3_aa: CASSLMGGGISANTGELFF